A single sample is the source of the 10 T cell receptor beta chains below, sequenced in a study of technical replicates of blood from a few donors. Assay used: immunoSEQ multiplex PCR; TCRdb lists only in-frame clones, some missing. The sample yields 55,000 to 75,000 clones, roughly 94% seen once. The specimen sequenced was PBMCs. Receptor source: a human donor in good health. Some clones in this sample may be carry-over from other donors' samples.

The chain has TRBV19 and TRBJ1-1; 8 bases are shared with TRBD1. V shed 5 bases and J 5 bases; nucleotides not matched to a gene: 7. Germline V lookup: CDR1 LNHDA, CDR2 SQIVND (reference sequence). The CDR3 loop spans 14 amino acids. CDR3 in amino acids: CASSLTGGGTEAFF. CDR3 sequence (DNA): TGTGCCAGTAGTCTTACAGGGGGAGGGACTGAAGCTTTCTTT.

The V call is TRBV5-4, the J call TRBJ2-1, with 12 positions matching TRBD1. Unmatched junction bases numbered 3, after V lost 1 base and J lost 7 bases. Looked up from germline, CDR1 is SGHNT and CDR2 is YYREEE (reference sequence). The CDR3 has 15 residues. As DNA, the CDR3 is TGTGCCAGCAGCTTGAGGGACAGGGGGCCGAATGAGCAGTTCTTC. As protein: CASSLRDRGPNEQFF.

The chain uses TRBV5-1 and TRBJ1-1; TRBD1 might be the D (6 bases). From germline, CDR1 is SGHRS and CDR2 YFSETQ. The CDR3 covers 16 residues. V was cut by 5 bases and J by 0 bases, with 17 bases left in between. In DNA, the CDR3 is TGCGCCAGCAGTTATGATCAGGGGCGCATGAACACTGAAGCTTTCTTT. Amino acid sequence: CASSYDQGRMNTEAFF.

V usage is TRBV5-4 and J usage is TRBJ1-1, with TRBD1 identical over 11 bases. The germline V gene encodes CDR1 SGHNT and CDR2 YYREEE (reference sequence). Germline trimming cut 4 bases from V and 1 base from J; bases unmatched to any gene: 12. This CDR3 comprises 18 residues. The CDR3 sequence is CASSRGTGGSFGNTEAFF. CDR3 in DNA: TGTGCCAGCAGCCGCGGGACAGGGGGTAGTTTTGGGAACACTGAAGCTTTCTTT.

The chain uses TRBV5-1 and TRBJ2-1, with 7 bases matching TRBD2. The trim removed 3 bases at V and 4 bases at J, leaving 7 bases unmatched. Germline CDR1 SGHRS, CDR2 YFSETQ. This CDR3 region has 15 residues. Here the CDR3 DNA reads TGCGCCAGCAGCTCTTTAGCGGGTTTGTACAATGAGCAGTTCTTC. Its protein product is CASSSLAGLYNEQFF.

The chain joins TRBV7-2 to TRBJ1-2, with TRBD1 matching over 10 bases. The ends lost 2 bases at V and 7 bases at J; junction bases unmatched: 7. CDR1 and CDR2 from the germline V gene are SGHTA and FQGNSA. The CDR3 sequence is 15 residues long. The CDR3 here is CASSLKLGQGSGYTF. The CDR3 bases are TGTGCCAGCAGCTTAAAGCTGGGACAGGGGTCTGGCTACACCTTC.

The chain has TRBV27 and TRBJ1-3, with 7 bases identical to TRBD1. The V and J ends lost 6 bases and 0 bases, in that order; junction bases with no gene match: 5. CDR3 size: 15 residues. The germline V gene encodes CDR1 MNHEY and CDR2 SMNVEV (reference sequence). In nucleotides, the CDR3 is TGTGCCAGCAGACCACAGGGGTCCTCTGGAAACACCATATATTTT. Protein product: CASRPQGSSGNTIYF.

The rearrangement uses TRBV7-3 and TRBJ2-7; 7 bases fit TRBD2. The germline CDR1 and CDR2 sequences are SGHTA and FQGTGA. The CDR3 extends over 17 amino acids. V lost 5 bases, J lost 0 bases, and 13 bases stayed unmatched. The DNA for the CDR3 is TGTGCCAGCAGCCAGGTCCCCCCGGGACTAAGCTCCTACGAGCAGTACTTC. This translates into CASSQVPPGLSSYEQYF.

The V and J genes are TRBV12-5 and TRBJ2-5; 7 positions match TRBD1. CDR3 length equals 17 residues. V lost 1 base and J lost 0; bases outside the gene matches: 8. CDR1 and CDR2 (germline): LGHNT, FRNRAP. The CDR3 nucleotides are TGTGCTAGTGGTTTGGGCTTCCAGGGGGTGAACCAAGAGACCCAGTACTTC. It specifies CASGLGFQGVNQETQYF.

The CDR3 loop reads CAWSVTGLTEAFF. As DNA, the CDR3 is TGTGCCTGGAGTGTCACGGGACTCACTGAAGCTTTCTTT. The chain joins TRBV30 to TRBJ1-1, with a weak D call TRBD1 (5 bases). This CDR3 is 13 amino acids long. In germline, CDR1 is GTSNPN, CDR2 SVGIG (reference sequence). V was cut by 0 bases and J by 4 bases, with 9 bases left in between.